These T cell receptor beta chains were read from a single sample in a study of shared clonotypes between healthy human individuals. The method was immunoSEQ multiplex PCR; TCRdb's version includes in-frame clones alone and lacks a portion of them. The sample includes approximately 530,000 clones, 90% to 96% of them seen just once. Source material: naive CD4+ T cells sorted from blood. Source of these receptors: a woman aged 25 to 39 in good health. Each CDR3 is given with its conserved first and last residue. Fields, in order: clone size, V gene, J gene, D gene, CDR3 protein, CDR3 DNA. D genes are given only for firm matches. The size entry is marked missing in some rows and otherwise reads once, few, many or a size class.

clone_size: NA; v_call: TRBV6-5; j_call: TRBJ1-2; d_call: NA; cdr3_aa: CASSYPTGSYGYTF; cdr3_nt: TGTGCCAGCAGTTACCCTACAGGGAGCTATGGCTACACCTTC
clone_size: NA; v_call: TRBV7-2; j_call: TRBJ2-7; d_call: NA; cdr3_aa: CASSLGLGEQYF; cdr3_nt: TGTGCCAGCAGCTTAGGGTTAGGCGAGCAGTACTTC
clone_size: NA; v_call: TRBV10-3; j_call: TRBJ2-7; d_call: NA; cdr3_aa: CAISALDSADEQYF; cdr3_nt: TGTGCCATCAGTGCGCTAGATAGCGCAGACGAGCAGTACTTC
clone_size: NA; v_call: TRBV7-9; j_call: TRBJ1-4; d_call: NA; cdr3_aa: CASSSGSGGKLFF; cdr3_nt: TGTGCCAGCAGCTCCGGATCGGGGGGAAAACTGTTTTTT
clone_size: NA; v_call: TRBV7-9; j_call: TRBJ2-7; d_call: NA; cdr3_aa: CASSLAGASHEQYF; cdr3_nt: TGTGCCAGCAGCTTAGCGGGAGCCTCCCACGAGCAGTACTTC
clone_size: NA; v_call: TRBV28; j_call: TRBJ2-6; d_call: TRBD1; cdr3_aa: CASTRRLDRARPPGANVLTF; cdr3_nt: TGTGCCAGCACCCGCCGACTCGACAGGGCCAGACCCCCTGGGGCCAACGTCTTGACTTTC
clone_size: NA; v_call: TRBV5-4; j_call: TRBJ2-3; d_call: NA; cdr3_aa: CASSNVDTQYF; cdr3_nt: TGTGCCAGCAGTAACGTAGATACGCAGTATTTT
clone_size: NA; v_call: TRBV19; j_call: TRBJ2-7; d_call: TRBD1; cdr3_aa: CASSAQGTVYEQYF; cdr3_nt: TGTGCCAGTAGTGCACAGGGGACAGTCTACGAGCAGTACTTC
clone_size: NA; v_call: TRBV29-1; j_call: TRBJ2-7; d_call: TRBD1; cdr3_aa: CSVAPLSRDRTYEQYF; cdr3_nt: TGCAGCGTCGCCCCCCTTAGCCGGGACAGAACCTACGAGCAGTACTTC
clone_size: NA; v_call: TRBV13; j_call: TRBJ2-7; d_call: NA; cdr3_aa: CASSFLDSSYEQYF; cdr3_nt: TGTGCCAGCAGCTTCCTTGACAGCTCCTACGAGCAGTACTTC
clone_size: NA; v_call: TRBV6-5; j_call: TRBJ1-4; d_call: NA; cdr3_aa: CASRRTQGEKLFF; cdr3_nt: TGTGCCAGCAGAAGAACCCAGGGAGAAAAACTGTTTTTT
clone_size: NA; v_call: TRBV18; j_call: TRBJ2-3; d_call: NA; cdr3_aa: CASSPDRTAFTDTQYF; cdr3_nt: TGTGCCAGCTCACCAGATAGGACCGCGTTCACAGATACGCAGTATTTT
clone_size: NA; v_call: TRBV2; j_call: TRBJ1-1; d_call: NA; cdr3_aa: CASSQSASGNTEAFF; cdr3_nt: TGTGCCAGCAGTCAGTCGGCCAGTGGGAACACTGAAGCTTTCTTT
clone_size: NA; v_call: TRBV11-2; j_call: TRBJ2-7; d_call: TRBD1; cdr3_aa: CASSPRQGFYEQYF; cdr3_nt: TGTGCCAGCAGCCCGAGACAGGGCTTTTACGAGCAGTACTTC
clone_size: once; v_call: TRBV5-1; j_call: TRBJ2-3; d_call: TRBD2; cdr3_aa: CASSLRTSGRVLDTQYF; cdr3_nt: TGCGCCAGCAGCTTGAGGACTAGCGGGAGGGTCCTCGATACGCAGTATTTT
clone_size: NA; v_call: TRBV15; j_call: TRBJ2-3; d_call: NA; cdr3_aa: CATSRDGRFGATQYF; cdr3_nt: TGTGCCACCAGCAGAGATGGAAGGTTCGGGGCTACGCAGTATTTT
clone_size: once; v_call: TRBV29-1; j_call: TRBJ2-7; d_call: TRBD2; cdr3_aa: CSVGGTSETPYEQYF; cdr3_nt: TGCAGCGTGGGGGGGACTAGCGAGACACCCTACGAGCAGTACTTC
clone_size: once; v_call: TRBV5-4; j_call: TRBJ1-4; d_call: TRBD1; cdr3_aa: CASSFGGQGREKLFF; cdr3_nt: TGTGCCAGCAGCTTCGGGGGACAGGGTCGTGAAAAACTGTTTTTT
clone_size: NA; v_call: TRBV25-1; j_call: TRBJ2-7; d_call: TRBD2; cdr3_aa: CASSEWTSGSYEQYF; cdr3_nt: TGTGCCAGCAGTGAATGGACTAGCGGCTCCTACGAGCAGTACTTC
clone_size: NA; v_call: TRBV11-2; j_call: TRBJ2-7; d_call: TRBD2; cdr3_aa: CASSPGTSGVYEQYF; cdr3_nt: TGTGCCAGCAGCCCCGGGACTAGCGGGGTCTACGAGCAGTACTTC
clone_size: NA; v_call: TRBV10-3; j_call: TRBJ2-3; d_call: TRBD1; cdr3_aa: CAIRPGQGTDTQYF; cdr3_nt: TGTGCCATCAGACCGGGACAGGGAACAGATACGCAGTATTTT
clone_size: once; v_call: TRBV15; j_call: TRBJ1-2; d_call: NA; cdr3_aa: CATSREKENYGYTF; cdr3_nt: TGTGCCACCAGCAGAGAGAAGGAAAACTATGGCTACACCTTC
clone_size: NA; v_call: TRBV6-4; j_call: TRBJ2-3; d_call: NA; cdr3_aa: CASSEAGTSTDTQYF; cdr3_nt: TGTGCCAGCAGTGAGGCCGGTACGAGCACAGATACGCAGTATTTT
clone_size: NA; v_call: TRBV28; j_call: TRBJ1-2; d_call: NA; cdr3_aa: CASSFPGAGYTF; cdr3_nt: TGTGCCAGCAGTTTTCCGGGGGCTGGCTACACCTTC
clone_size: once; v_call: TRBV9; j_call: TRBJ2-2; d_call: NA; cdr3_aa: CASSQTGWDTGELFF; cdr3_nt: TGTGCCAGCAGCCAGACAGGATGGGACACCGGGGAGCTGTTTTTT
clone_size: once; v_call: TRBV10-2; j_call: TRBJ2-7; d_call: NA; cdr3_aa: CASSPGGIVNEEQYF; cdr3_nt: TGCGCCAGCAGTCCTGGGGGGATTGTTAACGAGGAGCAGTACTTC
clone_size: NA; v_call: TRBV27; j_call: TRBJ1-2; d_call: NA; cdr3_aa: CASSSQGRVGYTF; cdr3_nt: TGTGCCAGCAGTTCGCAGGGGAGGGTTGGCTACACCTTC
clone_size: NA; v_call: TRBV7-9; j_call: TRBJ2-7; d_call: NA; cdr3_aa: CASGHYEQYF; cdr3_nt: TGTGCCAGCGGACACTACGAGCAGTACTTC
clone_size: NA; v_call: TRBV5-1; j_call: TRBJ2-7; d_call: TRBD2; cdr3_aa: CASSGREARIPYEQYF; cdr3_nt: TGCGCCAGCAGCGGGAGGGAAGCCCGTATCCCCTACGAGCAGTACTTC
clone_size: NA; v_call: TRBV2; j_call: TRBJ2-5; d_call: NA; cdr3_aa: CASSAASGQETQYF; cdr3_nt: TGTGCCAGCAGTGCGGCGAGCGGACAAGAGACCCAGTACTTC
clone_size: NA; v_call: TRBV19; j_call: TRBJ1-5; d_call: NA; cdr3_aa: CASSKVGNQPQHF; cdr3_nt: TGTGCCAGTAGTAAGGTGGGCAATCAGCCCCAGCATTTT
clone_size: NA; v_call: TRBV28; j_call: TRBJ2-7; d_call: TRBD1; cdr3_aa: CASSLAGQGVNEQYF; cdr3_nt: TGTGCCAGCAGTTTGGCGGGACAGGGGGTCAACGAGCAGTACTTC
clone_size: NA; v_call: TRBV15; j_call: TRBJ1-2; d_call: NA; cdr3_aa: CATSRSAGFDGYTF; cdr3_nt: TGTGCCACCAGCAGATCTGCAGGGTTCGATGGCTACACCTTC
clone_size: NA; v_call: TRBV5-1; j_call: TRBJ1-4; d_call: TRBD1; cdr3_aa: CASSPLRDSLAVNEKLFF; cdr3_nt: TGCGCCAGCAGCCCCCTCCGGGACAGCCTGGCTGTTAATGAAAAACTGTTTTTT
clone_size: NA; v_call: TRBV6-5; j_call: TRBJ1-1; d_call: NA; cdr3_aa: CASSYSVDSWEAFF; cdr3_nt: TGTGCCAGCAGTTACTCGGTGGATTCGTGGGAAGCTTTCTTT
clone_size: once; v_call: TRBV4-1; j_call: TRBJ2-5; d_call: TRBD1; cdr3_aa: CASSQTGTGRREQYF; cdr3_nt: TGCGCCAGCAGCCAAACCGGGACAGGGCGGCGGGAGCAGTACTTC
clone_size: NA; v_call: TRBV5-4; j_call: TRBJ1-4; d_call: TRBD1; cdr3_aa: CASSVGQGKAKLFF; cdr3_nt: TGTGCCAGCAGCGTGGGACAGGGGAAGGCAAAACTGTTTTTT